The 28 T cell receptor beta chains in this list originate from one sample, sequenced in a study of T cells in Graves' hyperthyroidism and ophthalmopathy. What was amplified from RNA transcripts were TCR beta CDR3 regions. With the HTBI primer set, the TCR CDR3 went through a first round of RT-PCR. TCRdb used MiXCR to reprocess the multiplex PCR reads, holding one entry per CDR3 protein. The sample comprises more than 450,000 distinct CDR3 sequences, 14% of which are singletons, and around 13% rests with the top ten. The sample consisted of blood. These receptors came from a woman aged 40 to 50 with Graves' hyperthyroidism.

This clonotype has at least ten counts. J is TRBJ2-2 and V is TRBV3-1; TRBD1 matches 8 bases. J lost 7 bases, V lost 4 bases, and 5 bases had no gene match. Germline V CDR1 and CDR2: LGHDT, YNNKEL (reference sequence). This CDR3 comprises 14 residues. The CDR3 coding sequence is TGTGCCAGCAGCCCCGGGACAGGAAGCGGGGAGCTGTTTTTT. The encoded protein is CASSPGTGSGELFF.

This rearrangement joins TRBV6-2 or TRBV6-3 to TRBJ2-3; D may correspond to TRBD1 or TRBD2 (5 bases each). Germline CDR1 reads MNHEY; CDR2 reads SVGEGT. V was pared by 6 bases and J by 0 bases, with 13 bases between. The length of the CDR3 is 15 residues. As DNA, the CDR3 is TGTGCCAGCAGCCGCACCCGGGACAGCACAGATACGCAGTATTTT. Its protein is CASSRTRDSTDTQYF.

This clonotype has just a few counts. This CDR3 reads CASSGSDNSNQPQHF. CDR3 sequence (DNA): TGTGCCAGCAGTGGGTCAGATAATAGCAATCAGCCCCAGCATTTT. The chain combines TRBV2 with TRBJ1-5; no definite D call. The V and J ends lost 4 bases and 0 bases respectively, with 10 bases between them. The CDR3 extends over 15 amino acids. The germline V gene encodes CDR1 SNHLY and CDR2 FYNNEI.

The chain employs TRBV12-3 or TRBV12-4 and TRBJ1-1; 9 nucleotides line up with TRBD1. CDR3 size: 14 residues. Unmatched junction bases numbered 6, after V lost 5 bases and J lost 5 bases. The CDR3 here is CASSTGTGQTEAFF. CDR3 coding DNA: TGTGCCAGCAGTACCGGGACAGGGCAGACTGAAGCTTTCTTT.

This clonotype was seen at least ten times. The chain combines TRBV6-1 with TRBJ1-4; D remains unclear. Germline V lookup: CDR1 MNHNS, CDR2 SASEGT. The CDR3 covers 16 residues. Between the trimmed V and J ends, which lost 7 bases and 5 bases, there was a span of 20 bases. The CDR3 bases are TGTGCCAGCAAGTCAAGCGGTCGGGAAATAAATGAAAAACTGTTTTTT. It codes for CASKSSGREINEKLFF.

This clonotype has a count of ten or more. This sequence joins TRBV30 and TRBJ2-3, with D uncertain. This CDR3 comprises 16 residues. The germline gives CDR1 GTSNPN, CDR2 SVGIG (reference sequence). Trimming pared 1 base from V and 2 bases from J, leaving 16 bases between. As DNA, the CDR3 is TGTGCCTGGAGTGAGTTTGGCTCAACTTTCACAGATACGCAGTATTTT. Its protein product is CAWSEFGSTFTDTQYF.

This clonotype was detected ten times or more. The rearrangement links TRBV29-1 to TRBJ2-7, with D hard to call. Germline V gives CDR1 SQVTM, CDR2 ANQGSEA. This CDR3 region has 13 residues. Trimming stripped 2 bases from V and 5 bases from J, with 13 bases between. The CDR3 sequence is CSVEKHSPDEQYF. CDR3 nucleotide sequence: TGCAGCGTTGAAAAACATTCCCCGGACGAGCAGTACTTC.

The table lists this clonotype with a few counts. The rearrangement links TRBV2 to TRBJ2-5; D could derive from TRBD1 or TRBD2 (6 bases each). The germline V gene has CDR1 SNHLY and CDR2 FYNNEI. Trimming stripped 8 bases from V and 7 bases from J, with 11 bases between. The CDR3 has 11 residues. Written as DNA, the CDR3 is TGTGCCAGCGGGAAGGGGGGGACCCAGTACTTC. It is translated as CASGKGGTQYF.

This clonotype was seen at least ten times. The chain employs TRBV5-1 and TRBJ2-5; D not resolved. V shed 4 bases and J shed 5 bases, with 12 bases lying between them. The CDR3 extends over 13 amino acids. Looked up from germline, CDR1 is SGHRS and CDR2 is YFSETQ. For the CDR3, the DNA is TGCGCCAGCAGCGTCCTGCTAGGGGAGACCCAGTACTTC. Protein: CASSVLLGETQYF.

The chain joins TRBV25-1 to TRBJ1-6; weak D call: TRBD1 (5 bases). Germline loops: CDR1 MGHDK, CDR2 SYGVNS. Trimming took 2 bases from V and 5 from J, leaving 10 bases between them. The length of the CDR3 is 15 residues. The CDR3 region has the DNA TGTGCCAGCAGTGAAACGGGACCCAATAATTCACCCCTCCACTTT. Protein: CASSETGPNNSPLHF.

This clonotype was detected only a few times. The rearrangement uses TRBV10-3 and TRBJ1-1, with 7 positions matching TRBD1. The CDR3 has 12 residues. Trimming at V came to 3 bases and at J to 8 bases, leaving 3 bases not matched to a gene. Per the germline V gene, CDR1 is ENHRY and CDR2 is SYGVKD. CDR3 sequence reads: CAISDSDREAFF. CDR3 sequence (DNA): TGTGCCATCAGTGACTCGGACAGGGAAGCTTTCTTT.

This rearrangement joins TRBV7-9 to TRBJ2-1; weak D call: TRBD1 (5 bases). Germline CDR1 and CDR2: SEHNR and FQNEAQ (reference sequence). CDR3 size: 14 residues. With 6 bases removed from V and 4 bases from J, the gap between germline ends came to 13 bases. The chain's CDR3 is CASSAKTDYNEQFF. For the CDR3, the DNA is TGTGCCAGCAGTGCTAAGACAGATTACAATGAGCAGTTCTTC.

Many counts were recorded for this clonotype. The genes are TRBV5-1 and TRBJ1-1, with 8 bases that match TRBD1. Germline V gene lookup returns CDR1 SGHRS and CDR2 YFSETQ. With 4 bases clipped from V and 5 bases from J, the junction kept 13 bases outside the gene matches. The CDR3 is 16 residues long. CDR3 region: CASSPQGVRGGTEAFF. DNA for the CDR3: TGCGCCAGCAGCCCACAGGGGGTCAGGGGAGGAACTGAAGCTTTCTTT.

This clonotype was picked up many times. This chain links TRBV29-1 with TRBJ2-7; D is undetermined. Trimming left V 7 bases short and J 0 bases short, with 10 bases between. CDR3 length: 12 amino acids. The germline V gene has CDR1 SQVTM and CDR2 ANQGSEA. The CDR3 region is CSAASNSYEQYF. The DNA for the CDR3 is TGCAGCGCTGCGTCGAACTCCTACGAGCAGTACTTC.

The table lists this clonotype with many counts. The CDR3: CSARGPENTEAFF. The CDR3 DNA is TGCAGTGCTAGAGGTCCGGAAAACACTGAAGCTTTCTTT. The chain couples TRBV20-1 to TRBJ1-1; D call uncertain. The CDR3 is made up of 13 amino acids. The V gene lost 1 base and the J gene lost 2 bases, with 8 bases spanning the gap. From germline, CDR1 is DFQATT and CDR2 SNEGSKA (reference sequence).

The chain uses TRBV6-6 and TRBJ2-7; weak D call: TRBD1 (5 bases). The V gene lost 10 bases and the J gene lost 3 bases, with 16 bases spanning the gap. The CDR3 runs 13 residues. CDR1 and CDR2 (germline): MNHNY, SVGAGI (reference sequence). CDR3 sequence: CATQLGDIYEQYF. The CDR3 DNA reads TGTGCCACCCAGTTAGGGGATATCTACGAGCAGTACTTC.

A word on this clonotype: This likely comes from a read error, as the CDR3 has no conserved phenylalanine or tryptophan at its end. The rearrangement joins TRBV5-1 to TRBJ2-1; D gene unclear. V was pared by 0 bases and J by 1 base, with 11 bases between. Germline-derived CDR1 and CDR2 are SGHRS and YFSETQ. There are 16 residues in the CDR3. This CDR3 is CASSLVVPSSYNEQFL. CDR3 DNA: TGCGCCAGCAGCTTGGTAGTCCCCTCTTCCTACAATGAGCAGTTCCTC.

The V call is TRBV9, the J call TRBJ2-1; the match to TRBD2 covers 8 bases. V dropped 3 bases and J dropped 8; count of bases not matched to a gene: 10. CDR1 is SGDLS and CDR2 is YYNGEE in the germline V gene. CDR3 size: 15 residues. As DNA, the CDR3 is TGTGCCAGCAGCGACAGCGGGAGTTATGTAGATGAGCAGTTCTTC. It encodes CASSDSGSYVDEQFF. Complete variable domain (other parts from reference TRBV9 and TRBJ2-1): DSGVTQTPKHLITATGQRVTLRCSPRSGDLSVYWYQQSLDQGLQFLIQYYNGEERAKGNILERFSAQQFPDLHSELNLSSLELGDSALYFCASSDSGSYVDEQFFGPGTRLTVL.

This clonotype was seen many times. The V gene is TRBV2, the J gene TRBJ2-2; no reliable D call. The CDR3 contains 14 residues. The germline gives CDR1 SNHLY, CDR2 FYNNEI. Trimming removed 7 bases at V and 0 bases at J, with 9 bases between. The CDR3 nucleotides read TGTGCCAGCAACCTGGAACCGAACACCGGGGAGCTGTTTTTT. It is translated as CASNLEPNTGELFF.

This clonotype was counted a few times. In this CDR3 the conserved last residue, phenylalanine or tryptophan, is missing, so a read error is likely. The rearrangement links TRBV19 to TRBJ2-5; 8 bases line up with TRBD2. This CDR3 region has 15 residues. Trimming removed 1 base from V and 3 bases from J; junction bases left unmatched: 4. From germline, CDR1 is LNHDA and CDR2 SQIVND (reference sequence). Here the CDR3 DNA reads TGTGCCAGTAGTATAGCGGGAGGGCCGAAAGAGACCCAGTACCTC. It specifies CASSIAGGPKETQYL.

This clonotype was seen at least ten times. The chain is built from TRBV6-2 or TRBV6-3 and TRBJ1-5; D is unresolved. Trimming stripped 2 bases from V and 5 bases from J, with 13 bases between. The CDR3 is made up of 15 amino acids. CDR1 and CDR2 from the germline V gene are MNHEY and SVGEGT. The CDR3 reads CASSYNNRGHQPQHF. The CDR3 DNA reads as TGTGCCAGCAGTTACAACAATCGCGGTCATCAGCCCCAGCATTTT.

This clonotype was observed at least ten times. V gene TRBV20-1 combines with J gene TRBJ1-5; unclear D gene. Deletions cut 1 base from V and 6 bases from J, with 16 bases between. Germline CDR1 is DFQATT and CDR2 is SNEGSKA (reference sequence). This CDR3 has 15 residues. This CDR3 reads CSARGQTRLGQPQHF. As DNA, the CDR3 is TGCAGTGCTAGAGGTCAAACCCGCCTTGGTCAGCCCCAGCATTTT.

Many counts were recorded for this clonotype. The chain recombines TRBV28 with TRBJ2-1, with a possible D match to TRBD2 (5 bases). CDR1 is MDHEN, CDR2 SYDVKM, per germline. With 5 bases removed from V and 6 bases from J, the gap between germline ends came to 23 bases. The CDR3 totals 17 residues. This CDR3 reads CASSPRPSGSIANEQFF. DNA for the CDR3: TGTGCCAGCAGTCCGCGGCCCTCGGGAAGCATAGCCAATGAGCAGTTCTTC. The entire variable domain, with the rest obtained from reference TRBV28 and TRBJ2-1, is as follows: DVKVTQSSRYLVKRTGEKVFLECVQDMDHENMFWYRQDPGLGLRLIYFSYDVKMKEKGDIPEGYSVSREKKERFSLILESASTNQTSMYLCASSPRPSGSIANEQFFGPGTRLTVL.

The chain joins TRBV20-1 to TRBJ2-7; D tentatively reads TRBD1 or TRBD2 (5 bases each). Trimming cost V 3 bases and J 2 bases, with 17 bases left between them. The V gene's germline CDR1 is DFQATT and CDR2 SNEGSKA (reference sequence). CDR3 length equals 15 residues. The CDR3 region has the DNA TGCAGTGCTAGCCAAAACGGGGCAGGTACCTACGAGCAGTACTTC. It translates to CSASQNGAGTYEQYF.

The chain couples TRBV9 to TRBJ2-7, with unresolved D. Trimming took 3 bases from V and 7 from J, leaving 8 bases between them. Germline loops: CDR1 SGDLS, CDR2 YYNGEE. The CDR3 length is 11 residues. CDR3 sequence reads: CASSGLREQYF. CDR3 in DNA: TGTGCCAGCAGCGGTTTACGGGAGCAGTACTTC. The full variable domain, rest sourced from reference TRBV9 and TRBJ2-7, is DSGVTQTPKHLITATGQRVTLRCSPRSGDLSVYWYQQSLDQGLQFLIQYYNGEERAKGNILERFSAQQFPDLHSELNLSSLELGDSALYFCASSGLREQYFGPGTRLTVT.

This clonotype was detected ten times or more. V usage is TRBV6-2 or TRBV6-3 and J usage is TRBJ2-1; 9 bases fit TRBD2. The CDR3 runs to 15 residues. The ends lost 5 bases at V and 2 bases at J; junction bases unmatched: 4. The germline V gene encodes CDR1 MNHEY and CDR2 SVGEGT. The CDR3: CASSTRLAAYNEQFF. CDR3 nucleotides: TGTGCCAGCAGTACAAGACTAGCGGCCTACAATGAGCAGTTCTTC.

This clonotype occurred many times. V is TRBV12-3 or TRBV12-4 and J is TRBJ2-2; 8 bases agree with TRBD2. CDR3 length equals 16 residues. V shed 7 bases and J 2 bases; nucleotides not matched to a gene: 9. CDR3 nucleotide sequence: TGTGCCAGCACCTTCGGGAGGGCCCGAAACACCGGGGAGCTGTTTTTT. This gives the protein CASTFGRARNTGELFF.

The rearrangement uses TRBV15 and TRBJ1-2; 10 positions match TRBD1. This CDR3 spans 14 amino acids. V lost 5 bases and J lost 3; bases outside the gene matches: 3. Germline loops: CDR1 LNHNV, CDR2 YYDKDF (reference sequence). The CDR3 DNA follows: TGTGCCACCAGCGTCGGGACAGGGGACTATGGCTACACCTTC. Translating it yields CATSVGTGDYGYTF.